A selection of T cell receptor beta chains follows, all from one sample in a study of blood T cell repertoires in COVID-19. Generated by immunoSEQ multiplex PCR, the TCRdb table keeps only in-frame clones and is missing some. The sample lists 60,000 or so clones, around 66% occurring once. Sequencing input: PBMCs or T cells enriched from blood (not recorded which). These receptors all stem from a woman aged 55-70 years who had been exposed to COVID-19. The CDR3 runs from the conserved cysteine through the conserved F or W. The order of the fields is J gene, V gene, clone size, D gene, CDR3 DNA, CDR3 protein. A D gene is named only where the DNA matches it firmly. The size entry is marked missing in some rows and otherwise reads once, few, many or a size class.

TRBJ1-2	TRBV12-3/TRBV12-4	few	.	TGTGCCAGCAGTTACAGTCTGGACTATGGCTACACCTTC	CASSYSLDYGYTF
TRBJ2-7	TRBV27	once	TRBD1	TGTGCCAGCAGTTCCGACAGGGCACGGAACGAGCAGTACTTC	CASSSDRARNEQYF
TRBJ2-7	TRBV10-1	few	.	TGCGCCAGCAGTGAGAGCGGGTCCTACTACGAGCAGTACTTC	CASSESGSYYEQYF
TRBJ1-2	TRBV19	.	.	TGTGCCAGTACCAGAGGGAATTTCGGTGGCTACACCTTC	CASTRGNFGGYTF
TRBJ2-2	TRBV28	.	TRBD2	TGTGCCAGCAGCTTAGCGGGAGGGCCTACACCCGGGGAGCTGTTTTTT	CASSLAGGPTPGELFF
TRBJ1-5	TRBV3-1/TRBV3-2	few	TRBD1	TGTGCCAGCAGCGATAACGAACAGGGGGCGCGGAATCAGCCCCAGCATTTT	CASSDNEQGARNQPQHF
TRBJ2-3	TRBV7-9	.	TRBD2	TGTGCCAGCAGCTTAGCTAGCGGGGGGCCCACAGATACGCAGTATTTT	CASSLASGGPTDTQYF
TRBJ1-2	TRBV11-2	.	.	TGTGCCAGCAGCTCCGTCGCGGGGACTAACTATGGCTACACCTTC	CASSSVAGTNYGYTF
TRBJ1-1	TRBV5-3	.	.	TGTGCCAGCCTGACGGAGTCTCACACTGAAGCTTTCTTT	CASLTESHTEAFF
TRBJ2-7	TRBV18	few	TRBD1	TGTGCCAGCTCACTCTCGGACAGGCCCCGGAACGAGCAGTACTTC	CASSLSDRPRNEQYF
TRBJ1-2	TRBV27	.	.	TGTGCCAGCAGCCCTAGCGCGATTGGGGGCTACACCTTC	CASSPSAIGGYTF
TRBJ1-6	TRBV19	.	.	TGTGCCAGTAGCCACAGAGATAATTCACCCCTCCACTTT	CASSHRDNSPLHF
TRBJ2-3	TRBV27	.	.	TGTGCCAGCAGTCTATCCTACCGGGTCCCAGATACGCAGTATTTT	CASSLSYRVPDTQYF
TRBJ2-7	TRBV29-1	.	TRBD2	TGCAGCGTGGGTGGCGGGGGTTTCTACGAGCAGTACTTC	CSVGGGGFYEQYF
TRBJ2-6	TRBV10-3	.	.	TGTGCCATCAGTGGTGGGCAGCCTGGGGCCAACGTCCTGACTTTC	CAISGGQPGANVLTF
TRBJ2-2	TRBV10-3	.	.	TGTGCCATCAGTGCAGGGACACGGGAAGCCGGGGAGCTGTTTTTT	CAISAGTREAGELFF
TRBJ2-2	TRBV29-1	.	.	TGCAGCGTTGGACAGACCAACACCGGGGAGCTGTTTTTT	CSVGQTNTGELFF
TRBJ1-1	TRBV9	.	.	TGTGCCAGCAGCGTCGGAGGGAGGGCTGAAGCTTTCTTT	CASSVGGRAEAFF
TRBJ2-7	TRBV7-9	.	TRBD2	TGTGCCAGCATGGCGGGGGTCGAGCAGTACTTC	CASMAGVEQYF
TRBJ1-1	TRBV5-1	few	.	TGCGCCAGCCGAGAATCCATGAACACTGAAGCTTTCTTT	CASRESMNTEAFF
TRBJ1-4	TRBV6-5	few	.	TGTGCCAGCGGTAGGAACCGGGAGCATGAAAAACTGTTTTTT	CASGRNREHEKLFF
TRBJ2-1	TRBV19	.	TRBD2	TGTGCCAGTAGTATGGACGGGGGGTACGACAATGAGCAGTTCTTC	CASSMDGGYDNEQFF
TRBJ2-2	TRBV3-1/TRBV3-2	once	.	TGTGCCAGCAGCCAAGGCCTCGCGGGGCTCACCGGGGAGCTGTTTTTT	CASSQGLAGLTGELFF
TRBJ2-2	TRBV6-5	many	.	TGTGCCAGCAAATTTAGAGGCGCCGGGGAGCTGTTTTTT	CASKFRGAGELFF
TRBJ1-2	TRBV5-1	.	TRBD1	TGCGCCAGCAGCATCCGGGACAGGCCTTCGGGTGGCTACACCTTC	CASSIRDRPSGGYTF
TRBJ2-1	TRBV30	.	.	TGTGCCTGTTCCGCCCCCCAGCGGTCGCAGTTCTTC	CACSAPQRSQFF
TRBJ2-1	TRBV5-1	.	.	TGCGCCAGCAGCTTCCCCTCCGACAATGAGCAGTTCTTC	CASSFPSDNEQFF
TRBJ1-6	TRBV27	many	TRBD1	TGTGCCAGCAGTTTCCAGGGGGCCCAATCACCCCTCCACTTT	CASSFQGAQSPLHF
TRBJ1-1	TRBV19	.	.	TGTGCCAGTAGTATGCGACACTTGAACACTGAAGCTTTCTTT	CASSMRHLNTEAFF